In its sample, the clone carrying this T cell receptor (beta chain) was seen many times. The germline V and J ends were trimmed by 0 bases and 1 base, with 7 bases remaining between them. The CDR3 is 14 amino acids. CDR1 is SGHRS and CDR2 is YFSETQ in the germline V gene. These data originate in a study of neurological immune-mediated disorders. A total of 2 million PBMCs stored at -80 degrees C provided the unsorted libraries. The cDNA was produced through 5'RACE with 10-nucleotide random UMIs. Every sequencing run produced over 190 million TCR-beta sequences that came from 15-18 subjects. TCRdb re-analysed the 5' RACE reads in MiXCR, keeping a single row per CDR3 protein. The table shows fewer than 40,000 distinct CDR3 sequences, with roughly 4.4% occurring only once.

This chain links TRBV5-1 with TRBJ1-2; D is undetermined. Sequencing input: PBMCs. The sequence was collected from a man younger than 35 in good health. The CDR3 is CASSLESINYGYTF. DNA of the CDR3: TGCGCCAGCAGCTTGGAATCCATTAACTATGGCTACACCTTC.